This T cell receptor beta chain was sequenced for a study of T cell responses to AZD1222 COVID-19 vaccine. Regarding the study as a whole: The study found Spike-specific TCR breadth and depth rose after two AZD1222 doses. Females outnumbered males among donors, who were mostly white British; clonal diversity was possibly underestimated.

A few counts support this clone. Its specificity is unknown. Sequencing was performed with immunoSEQ multiplex PCR; in TCRdb, only in-frame clones are kept and a portion is missing. Of roughly 120,000 clones listed, 70% to 90% are singletons. V dropped 1 base and J dropped 3 bases, with 16 bases sitting between them. The CDR3 covers 16 residues. Germline CDR1 reads LGHDT; CDR2 reads YNNKEL (reference sequence). This chain uses TRBV3-1 (or the pseudogene TRBV3-2) with TRBJ2-7, with D perhaps matching TRBD2 (5 bases). This receptor was identified in an adult in good health. Sequenced material: peripheral blood, taken on day 0 of MenACWY control vaccination. In DNA, the CDR3 is TGTGCCAGCAGCCAAGCGTCCTCCCGACTACGCTACGAGCAGTACTTC. Translating gives CASSQASSRLRYEQYF.